The 30 T cell receptor beta chains given below trace back to one sample, sequenced in a study of blood T cell repertoires in COVID-19. Some clones are missing from TCRdb's copy, which holds only in-frame ones; the method was immunoSEQ multiplex PCR. This sample has some 83,000 clones, with more than 75% found just once. Sequenced sample: peripheral blood. Source of these receptors: a man aged 50-59 years with active COVID-19.

This clone has a single count. The J gene is TRBJ2-2, the V gene TRBV18; D may be TRBD2 (6 bases). Deletions cut 3 bases from V and 0 bases from J, with 11 bases between. This CDR3 is built from 16 residues. Looked up from germline, CDR1 is KGHSH and CDR2 is LQKENI. The CDR3 loop is CASSPQGTPNTGELFF. Here the CDR3 DNA reads TGTGCCAGCTCACCTCAAGGGACTCCGAACACCGGGGAGCTGTTTTTT.

This clone has just one count. The gene calls are TRBV7-9 and TRBJ2-7, with 10 bases lining up with TRBD2. V lost 4 bases, J lost 3 bases, and 6 bases stayed unmatched. The germline V gene has CDR1 SEHNR and CDR2 FQNEAQ (reference sequence). This CDR3 has 15 amino acids. DNA for the CDR3: TGTGCCAGCAGCTACACTAGCGGGGTCTTCTACGAGCAGTACTTC. Protein sequence: CASSYTSGVFYEQYF.

CDR3 sequence (DNA): TGCGCCAGCAGCTCAGGGACAATTCCTGGAAACACCATATATTTT. This encodes CASSSGTIPGNTIYF. The V call is TRBV5-1, the J call TRBJ1-3, with TRBD1 as a possible D gene (6 bases). CDR3 length: 15 residues. Germline lookup yields CDR1 SGHRS and CDR2 YFSETQ. The ends were cut back, 3 bases at V and 2 bases at J, with 12 bases in the middle.

The V call is TRBV28, the J call TRBJ1-4; the match to TRBD1 covers 7 bases. This CDR3 is 17 amino acids long. V was pared by 2 bases and J by 0 bases, with 6 bases of the junction left unmatched. Per the germline V gene, CDR1 is MDHEN and CDR2 is SYDVKM. CDR3 in amino acids: CASSLIPGGATNEKLFF. The CDR3 DNA follows: TGTGCCAGCAGTTTAATCCCAGGGGGAGCAACTAATGAAAAACTGTTTTTT. The full variable domain, rest sourced from reference TRBV28 and TRBJ1-4, is DVKVTQSSRYLVKRTGEKVFLECVQDMDHENMFWYRQDPGLGLRLIYFSYDVKMKEKGDIPEGYSVSREKKERFSLILESASTNQTSMYLCASSLIPGGATNEKLFFGSGTQLSVL.

J is TRBJ2-5 and V is TRBV18; a possible D gene is TRBD1 (6 bases). V was cut by 1 base and J by 0 bases, with 9 bases left in between. Per the germline V gene, CDR1 is KGHSH and CDR2 is LQKENI. The CDR3 extends over 15 amino acids. CDR3 sequence (DNA): TGTGCCAGCTCACCACAAACAGGGAACCAAGAGACCCAGTACTTC. It yields the protein CASSPQTGNQETQYF.

The chain uses TRBV5-6 and TRBJ1-3; 10 bases are a match to TRBD1. CDR1 is SGHDT and CDR2 is YYEEEE in the germline V gene. The CDR3 loop spans 16 amino acids. V lost 4 bases to trimming and J lost 2 bases; unmatched junction nucleotides: 6. The CDR3 region has the DNA TGTGCCAGCAGCGGGACGACAGGGGGCACTGGAAACACCATATATTTT. Translation gives CASSGTTGGTGNTIYF.

This chain connects TRBV6-5 to TRBJ2-7; weak D call: TRBD2 (6 bases). Germline CDR1 MNHEY, CDR2 SVGAGI. V lost 4 bases and J 9 bases, leaving 19 bases between the germline ends. The CDR3 length is 14 residues. CDR3 nucleotide sequence: TGTGCCAGCAGTTGGGGGGACTCGCGATTCGGGCAGTACTTC. Translating it yields CASSWGDSRFGQYF.

The V call is TRBV2, the J call TRBJ2-7; possible D gene TRBD1, 5 bases. V was cut by 2 bases and J by 2 bases, with 13 bases left in between. The V gene's germline CDR1 is SNHLY and CDR2 FYNNEI. The CDR3 runs to 15 residues. The CDR3, as DNA: TGTGCCAGCAGTGAACGCCCTGGGGCAACCTACGAGCAGTACTTC. This gives the protein CASSERPGATYEQYF.

The chain couples TRBV28 to TRBJ2-4; 7 bases agree with TRBD1. The CDR3 consists of 13 residues. The ends lost 6 bases at V and 5 bases at J; junction bases unmatched: 4. Germline V lookup: CDR1 MDHEN, CDR2 SYDVKM. The chain's CDR3 is CASSSGTENIQYF. The CDR3 DNA reads TGTGCCAGCAGCTCCGGGACAGAAAACATTCAGTACTTC.

This clone was observed a single time. Here the CDR3 reads CASSAGSGENTDTQYF. DNA of the CDR3: TGTGCCAGCAGCGCTGGTAGCGGGGAGAACACAGATACGCAGTATTTT. This chain connects TRBV9 to TRBJ2-3; 8 bases map to TRBD2. V shed 3 bases, J shed 2 bases, and the junction held 8 bases outside the gene matches. Germline values: CDR1 SGDLS, CDR2 YYNGEE. The CDR3 covers 16 residues.

The gene calls are TRBV7-2 and TRBJ2-7; tentatively, D is TRBD2 (5 bases). Germline V gene data show CDR1 as SGHTA and CDR2 as FQGNSA. This CDR3 has 17 amino acids. Trimming removed 0 bases at V and 0 bases at J, with 15 bases between. CDR3 nucleotides: TGTGCCAGCAGCTTAGCCCCCTCGGGGTCGGCCTCCTACGAGCAGTACTTC. Translating gives CASSLAPSGSASYEQYF.

This sequence joins TRBV10-1 and TRBJ1-2, with D possibly TRBD1 on 6 matching bases. Between the trimmed V and J ends, which lost 0 bases and 0 bases, there was a span of 17 bases. CDR1 and CDR2 from the germline V gene are WNHNN and SYGVQD (reference sequence). The CDR3 contains 18 residues. The CDR3 sequence is CASSESGGPVLPNYGYTF. The DNA of the CDR3 is TGCGCCAGCAGTGAGTCGGGGGGGCCTGTCCTCCCTAACTATGGCTACACCTTC.

This chain links TRBV9 with TRBJ1-1, with D perhaps TRBD1 (6 bases). CDR3 length: 15 amino acids. The V and J ends lost 0 bases and 4 bases respectively, with 13 bases between them. Germline V CDR1 and CDR2: SGDLS, YYNGEE. The CDR3 sequence: CASSVDPGDSTEAFF. DNA of the CDR3: TGTGCCAGCAGCGTAGATCCAGGGGATTCCACTGAAGCTTTCTTT. The full variable domain, with the rest looked up from reference TRBV9 and TRBJ1-1, is DSGVTQTPKHLITATGQRVTLRCSPRSGDLSVYWYQQSLDQGLQFLIQYYNGEERAKGNILERFSAQQFPDLHSELNLSSLELGDSALYFCASSVDPGDSTEAFFGQGTRLTVV.

V gene TRBV7-6 combines with J gene TRBJ1-1; TRBD1 agrees at 7 bases. The CDR3 has 16 residues. Germline CDR1 SGHVS, CDR2 FNYEAQ. The ends lost 5 bases at V and 6 bases at J; junction bases unmatched: 15. CDR3 in amino acids: CASSHRQGSAPAEAFF. The CDR3 DNA follows: TGTGCCAGCAGCCACCGACAGGGATCGGCGCCCGCTGAAGCTTTCTTT.

This chain joins TRBV7-2 and TRBJ2-7; 7 positions match TRBD1. This CDR3 has 15 amino acids. Trimming removed 5 bases from V and 3 bases from J; junction bases left unmatched: 10. The V gene's germline CDR1 is SGHTA and CDR2 FQGNSA. This CDR3 reads CASSIWPGQLYEQYF. DNA of the CDR3: TGTGCCAGCAGCATATGGCCGGGACAGCTCTACGAGCAGTACTTC.

V gene TRBV18 combines with J gene TRBJ2-3; D perhaps matches TRBD1 (6 bases). Germline lookup yields CDR1 KGHSH and CDR2 LQKENI. The CDR3 extends over 15 amino acids. V shed 2 bases and J shed 0 bases, with 9 bases lying between them. CDR3 DNA sequence: TGTGCCAGCTCACCAACAGGGCCTAGCACAGATACGCAGTATTTT. Protein sequence: CASSPTGPSTDTQYF.

The genes are TRBV5-4 and TRBJ2-3; weak D call: TRBD2 (5 bases). The CDR3 spans 15 residues. The V end was cut by 2 bases, the J end by 2 bases, with 12 bases between. Germline values: CDR1 SGHNT, CDR2 YYREEE (reference sequence). The CDR3 DNA reads TGTGCCAGCAGCTTAAGCGGAACCAACACAGATACGCAGTATTTT. As protein: CASSLSGTNTDTQYF. Together with reference TRBV5-4 and TRBJ2-3, the CDR3 gives the full variable domain: ETGVTQSPTHLIKTRGQQVTLRCSSQSGHNTVSWYQQALGQGPQFIFQYYREEENGRGNFPPRFSGLQFPNYSSELNVNALELDDSALYLCASSLSGTNTDTQYFGPGTRLTVL.

This chain joins TRBV2 and TRBJ1-5; no clear D gene. The CDR3 has 12 amino acids. V was shortened by 6 bases and J by 2 bases, with 5 bases between the two germline ends. Germline-derived CDR1 and CDR2 are SNHLY and FYNNEI. CDR3 loop: CASSLGNQPQHF. DNA of the CDR3: TGTGCCAGCAGCTTAGGCAATCAGCCCCAGCATTTT.

This chain joins TRBV5-4 and TRBJ2-1; D unresolved. Trimming shortened V by 1 base and J by 7 bases, and 6 bases separated the two germline ends. Per germline, CDR1 SGHNT and CDR2 YYREEE (reference sequence). This CDR3 spans 12 amino acids. The CDR3 loop reads CASSLPRNEQFF. The CDR3 DNA is TGTGCCAGCAGCTTGCCGAGGAATGAGCAGTTCTTC. The whole variable domain, remainder taken from reference TRBV5-4 and TRBJ2-1, is ETGVTQSPTHLIKTRGQQVTLRCSSQSGHNTVSWYQQALGQGPQFIFQYYREEENGRGNFPPRFSGLQFPNYSSELNVNALELDDSALYLCASSLPRNEQFFGPGTRLTVL.

The chain links TRBV14 to TRBJ2-1; D gene unclear. The CDR3 runs to 13 residues. The V gene lost 3 bases and the J gene lost 6 bases, with 9 bases spanning the gap. Per germline, CDR1 SGHDN and CDR2 FVKESK. The CDR3 loop is CASSQDGRNEQFF. The CDR3 region has the DNA TGTGCCAGCAGCCAGGATGGGCGCAATGAGCAGTTCTTC.

V is TRBV7-9 and J is TRBJ1-2; D gene unclear. This CDR3 is 12 amino acids long. The germline V gene encodes CDR1 SEHNR and CDR2 FQNEAQ (reference sequence). Trimming pared 5 bases from V and 4 bases from J, leaving 8 bases between. The CDR3 loop is CASSPQFYGYTF. In nucleotides, the CDR3 is TGTGCCAGCAGCCCGCAGTTCTATGGCTACACCTTC.

This clone was recorded once. The chain has TRBV3-1 (or the pseudogene TRBV3-2) and TRBJ2-4, with D perhaps TRBD1 (6 bases). Germline V CDR1 and CDR2: LGHDT, YNNKEL (reference sequence). This CDR3 has 15 residues. V was shortened by 3 bases and J by 1 base, with 10 bases between the two germline ends. CDR3 nucleotides: TGTGCCAGCAGCCATTTCAGGGGTGCCAAAAACATTCAGTACTTC. Protein product: CASSHFRGAKNIQYF.

V gene TRBV7-2 combines with J gene TRBJ1-3; TRBD1 matches at 11 bases. The junction had 12 bases not matched to a gene; V was cut back by 5 bases and J by 0 bases. Germline loops: CDR1 SGHTA, CDR2 FQGNSA. CDR3 length: 19 residues. In DNA, the CDR3 is TGTGCCAGCAGCCCACCGGGACAGGGGGTGAGGGGCTCTGGAAACACCATATATTTT. This sequence encodes CASSPPGQGVRGSGNTIYF.

The chain carries TRBV24-1 and TRBJ2-5, with 7 bases fitting TRBD2. The CDR3 is made up of 14 amino acids. Germline-derived CDR1 and CDR2 are KGHDR and SFDVKD. Trimming at V came to 5 bases and at J to 0 bases, leaving 2 bases not matched to a gene. As DNA, the CDR3 is TGTGCCACCAGTGTGGGGGGGGACCAAGAGACCCAGTACTTC. Translated: CATSVGGDQETQYF.

The chain couples TRBV30 to TRBJ1-1; D perhaps matches TRBD1 (5 bases). Trimming removed 3 bases from V and 1 base from J, with 15 bases in between. The CDR3 is 15 amino acids. Germline V gives CDR1 GTSNPN, CDR2 SVGIG (reference sequence). CDR3 protein: CAWSVKGMGNTEAFF. The CDR3 nucleotides are TGTGCCTGGAGCGTTAAGGGGATGGGGAACACTGAAGCTTTCTTT.

The V and J genes are TRBV28 and TRBJ1-3, with D tentatively TRBD1 (5 bases). The CDR3 is made up of 18 amino acids. Germline assignment: CDR1 MDHEN and CDR2 SYDVKM. The CDR3 loop is CTRGTGRPSAGSGNTIYF. CDR3 in DNA: TGTACTCGGGGGACGGGGCGCCCGTCCGCCGGCTCTGGAAACACCATATATTTT.

This chain uses TRBV30 with TRBJ1-4; 7 bases map to TRBD1. Per the germline V gene, CDR1 is GTSNPN and CDR2 is SVGIG (reference sequence). V shed 0 bases, J shed 4 bases, and the junction held 5 bases outside the gene matches. This CDR3 is 15 amino acids long. The CDR3 region is CAWSVGQSVNEKLFF. The CDR3 DNA reads as TGTGCCTGGAGTGTGGGACAGAGCGTTAATGAAAAACTGTTTTTT. Based on the CDR3 plus reference TRBV30 and TRBJ1-4, the full variable domain is SQTIHQWPATLVQPVGSPLSLECTVEGTSNPNLYWYRQAAGRGLQLLFYSVGIGQISSEVPQNLSASRPQDRQFILSSKKLLLSDSGFYLCAWSVGQSVNEKLFFGSGTQLSVL.

To note about this clone: Relative to the germline gene, one junction end is altered; a read error may explain this. This sequence joins TRBV7-2 and TRBJ2-2, with 7 bases aligning to TRBD2. The CDR3 covers 14 residues. Germline loops: CDR1 SGHTA, CDR2 FQGNSA. Here the CDR3 reads CASSLAAGTGELFF. CDR3 coding DNA: TGTGCCAGCAGCCTAGCGGCGGGCACCGGGGAGCTGTTTTTT.

The chain has TRBV19 and TRBJ2-1, with D possibly matching TRBD2 (7 bases). The V end lost 4 bases, the J end lost 7 bases, and 20 bases lay between the germline ends. The CDR3 length is 16 residues. CDR1 and CDR2 from the germline V gene are LNHDA and SQIVND (reference sequence). The CDR3 DNA reads as TGTGCCAGTAGTAATGAGGGAAGGGGGGGCATGAATGAGCAGTTCTTC. Translating gives CASSNEGRGGMNEQFF.

V and J are TRBV7-3 and TRBJ2-2; 11 nucleotides match TRBD2. CDR3 size: 19 residues. Losses at the gene ends were 4 bases for V and 1 base for J; bases not matched to a gene: 11. CDR1 and CDR2 from the germline V gene are SGHTA and FQGTGA. CDR3 nucleotide sequence: TGTGCCAGCAGCTCGGGTAAACTAGCGGGGGTACTGAACACCGGGGAGCTGTTTTTT. Translated: CASSSGKLAGVLNTGELFF.